The 15 T cell receptor beta chains reported below all come from one sample, sequenced in a study of T cell repertoires in cytomegalovirus infection. These receptors are not linked to any known antigen. TCRdb itself ran the reads through MiXCR, one entry per CDR3 protein. The table lists 380,000 or so distinct CDR3 sequences, roughly 36% of them singletons. The specimen was cultured PBMCs, collected from culture after CMV antigen stimulation. These receptor sequences come from a human donor in good health (CMV status not recorded). Some clones in this sample may be carry-over from other donors' samples.

The V gene is TRBV4-1, the J gene TRBJ1-2; D is unclear. Germline V gene data show CDR1 as MGHRA and CDR2 as YSYEKL. This CDR3 region has 16 residues. The V end lost 0 bases, the J end lost 0 bases, and 11 bases lay between the germline ends. The CDR3 DNA sequence: TGCGCCAGCAGCCAAGATTCGACCATATCTAACTATGGCTACACCTTC. Translated, it gives CASSQDSTISNYGYTF.

This sequence joins TRBV18 and TRBJ2-4; weak D call: TRBD2 (6 bases). V lost 2 bases and J 8 bases, leaving 16 bases between the germline ends. CDR1 and CDR2 from the germline V gene are KGHSH and LQKENI. The CDR3 contains 15 residues. CDR3 amino acids: CASSPRASGGDIQYF. CDR3 DNA sequence: TGTGCCAGCTCACCAAGGGCTTCCGGCGGGGACATTCAGTACTTC. Combining the CDR3 with reference TRBV18 and TRBJ2-4 gives the whole variable domain NAGVMQNPRHLVRRRGQEARLRCSPMKGHSHVYWYRQLPEEGLKFMVYLQKENIIDESGMPKERFSAEFPKEGPSILRIQQVVRGDSAAYFCASSPRASGGDIQYFGAGTRLSVL.

Many counts were recorded for this clonotype. The CDR3: CASSLAIRPDNTEAFF. In DNA, the CDR3 is TGTGCCAGCAGCTTAGCTATCCGGCCTGACAACACTGAAGCTTTCTTT. V gene TRBV7-2 combines with J gene TRBJ1-1, with D unclear. CDR3 length equals 16 residues. Between the trimmed V and J ends, which lost 0 bases and 2 bases, there was a span of 13 bases. The germline V gene encodes CDR1 SGHTA and CDR2 FQGNSA. Drawing the rest from reference TRBV7-2 and TRBJ1-1, the complete variable domain is GAGVSQSPSNKVTEKGKDVELRCDPISGHTALYWYRQSLGQGLEFLIYFQGNSAPDKSGLPSDRFSAERTGGSVSTLTIQRTQQEDSAVYLCASSLAIRPDNTEAFFGQGTRLTVV.

The chain uses TRBV6-2 or TRBV6-3 and TRBJ1-2, with 7 nucleotides matching TRBD1. The CDR3 has 19 amino acids. V lost 6 bases to trimming and J lost 0 bases; unmatched junction nucleotides: 19. Germline CDR1 is MNHEY and CDR2 is SVGEGT. The CDR3: CASRTPAAGTDSSNYGYTF. CDR3 DNA: TGTGCCAGCAGAACCCCCGCTGCCGGGACAGATTCATCTAACTATGGCTACACCTTC.

As concerns this clonotype: The junction departs from the called germline gene at one end, perhaps through a read error. V and J are TRBV9 and TRBJ2-7; TRBD2 agrees at 10 bases. Germline assignment: CDR1 SGDLS and CDR2 YYNGEE. The CDR3 is 13 amino acids. The DNA for the CDR3 is TGTGCCAGCAGCGTCGGGACTAGCGTAACCCACTCCTTC. Residues: CASSVGTSVTHSF.

The gene calls are TRBV6-6 and TRBJ1-1, with a tentative D call TRBD1 (6 bases). The CDR3 runs to 15 residues. Trimming took 4 bases from V and 4 from J, leaving 16 bases between them. Germline-derived CDR1 and CDR2 are MNHNY and SVGAGI (reference sequence). Here the CDR3 reads CASSSPRQGLTEAFF. The CDR3 DNA follows: TGTGCCAGCAGTTCCCCCCGCCAGGGGCTCACTGAAGCTTTCTTT.

The genes are TRBV7-9 and TRBJ1-2; 8 bases are shared with TRBD1. The CDR3 is made up of 14 amino acids. The junction had 4 bases not matched to a gene; V was cut back by 3 bases and J by 4 bases. Per germline, CDR1 SEHNR and CDR2 FQNEAQ (reference sequence). CDR3 loop: CASSFRTGTYGYTF. The DNA of the CDR3 is TGTGCCAGCAGCTTCCGGACAGGGACCTATGGCTACACCTTC.

This clonotype has at least ten counts. This chain joins TRBV7-3 and TRBJ2-1, with 15 bases matching TRBD2. CDR1 is SGHTA, CDR2 FQGTGA, per germline. After removal of 5 bases from V and 7 bases from J, the junction contained 6 bases not matched to a gene. The CDR3 runs to 16 residues. CDR3 residues: CASSLGLAGGLNEQFF. The CDR3 DNA is TGTGCCAGCAGCCTTGGACTAGCGGGAGGGTTGAATGAGCAGTTCTTC.

The table lists this clonotype with a few counts. The genes are TRBV7-2 and TRBJ1-4; 7 positions match TRBD1. Germline trimming cut 5 bases from V and 14 bases from J; bases unmatched to any gene: 11. CDR1 and CDR2 (germline): SGHTA, FQGNSA. This CDR3 comprises 13 residues. The CDR3 loop reads CASSTQEGTVLFF. CDR3 DNA: TGTGCCAGCAGCACCCAGGAGGGGACAGTTCTGTTTTTT.

The chain recombines TRBV2 with TRBJ2-7; the match to TRBD2 covers 7 bases. The trim removed 1 base at V and 2 bases at J, leaving 5 bases unmatched. Per the germline V gene, CDR1 is SNHLY and CDR2 is FYNNEI. CDR3 length: 15 residues. The CDR3 DNA reads TGTGCCAGCAGTGAAGAGCTAGCGGAAACCTACGAGCAGTACTTC. It is translated as CASSEELAETYEQYF.

The chain recombines TRBV9 with TRBJ2-3, with D maybe TRBD2 (6 bases). V was trimmed by 4 bases and J by 2 bases, leaving 17 bases between them. Germline V gene sequence: CDR1 SGDLS, CDR2 YYNGEE. CDR3 length: 16 amino acids. As DNA, the CDR3 is TGTGCCAGCAGCCCTCCTCTAGCGAGCCTCACAGATACGCAGTATTTT. Its translation: CASSPPLASLTDTQYF.

The chain is built from TRBV18 and TRBJ2-1; 9 nucleotides match TRBD1. In germline, CDR1 is KGHSH, CDR2 LQKENI. The length of the CDR3 is 16 residues. The V segment lost 3 bases and the J segment 6 bases; nucleotides outside the gene matches: 9. The CDR3 DNA reads as TGTGCCAGCTCACCTCGTGGACAGGGGTATGGCAATGAGCAGTTCTTC. Residues: CASSPRGQGYGNEQFF.

This chain links TRBV7-2 with TRBJ1-2; 9 bases align to TRBD1. The CDR3 extends over 15 amino acids. Losses at the gene ends were 3 bases for V and 7 bases for J; bases not matched to a gene: 9. Germline V gene sequence: CDR1 SGHTA, CDR2 FQGNSA. DNA for the CDR3: TGTGCCAGCAGCTTCCGGGACAGGGACCCTGGTGGCTACACCTTC. This translates into CASSFRDRDPGGYTF.

The rearrangement uses TRBV11-2 and TRBJ1-5; D unresolved. The CDR3 consists of 14 residues. In germline, CDR1 is SGHAT, CDR2 FQNNGV. With 5 bases removed from V and 0 bases from J, the gap between germline ends came to 8 bases. The CDR3 region has the DNA TGTGCCAGCAGCCCGGGATCTAGCAATCAGCCCCAGCATTTT. Protein product: CASSPGSSNQPQHF.

This clonotype was observed a handful of times. The rearrangement links TRBV7-8 to TRBJ2-7; D remains unclear. Trimming removed 5 bases at V and 3 bases at J, with 11 bases between. Germline V gene sequence: CDR1 SGHVS, CDR2 FQNEAQ. This CDR3 has 13 amino acids. The chain's CDR3 is CASSETYLYEQYV. CDR3 bases: TGTGCCAGCAGCGAAACATACCTCTACGAGCAGTACGTC.